Each of the 8 T cell receptor beta chains below was sequenced from the same sample in a study of shared T cell receptors in the human thymus. Profiled with immunoSEQ multiplex PCR; TCRdb holds only in-frame clones, not every one. The sample lists hundreds of thousands of clones, 87% occurring once. These data were likewise used in another study, on human thymus T cells.

The sequenced sample was thymocytes. All receptors derive from a boy under two years old with a congenital heart defect.

V is TRBV27 and J is TRBJ1-1; 7 bases align to TRBD1. J gave up 5 bases and V 0 bases, and 6 bases lay outside the gene matches. This CDR3 contains 15 residues. Germline loops: CDR1 MNHEY, CDR2 SMNVEV (reference sequence). The CDR3 protein is CASSLSYRGRTEAFF. The CDR3 DNA sequence: TGTGCCAGCAGTTTATCGTACAGGGGTCGGACTGAAGCTTTCTTT.

The V and J genes are TRBV14 and TRBJ2-1, with a possible D match to TRBD2 (6 bases). CDR1 and CDR2 from the germline V gene are SGHDN and FVKESK. Trimming stripped 6 bases from V and 2 bases from J, with 14 bases between. This CDR3 comprises 15 residues. In DNA, the CDR3 is TGTGCCAGCAGGGCCCCGGGAGCCCCCTACAATGAGCAGTTCTTC. It yields the protein CASRAPGAPYNEQFF.

This chain connects TRBV25-1 to TRBJ2-3, with D uncertain. Germline V CDR1 and CDR2: MGHDK, SYGVNS. V shed 5 bases and J shed 2 bases, with 11 bases lying between them. This CDR3 is built from 14 residues. CDR3 region: CASSTPSYTDTQYF. The CDR3 DNA reads TGTGCCAGCAGTACTCCCTCCTACACAGATACGCAGTATTTT.

This clone was detected once. The rearrangement uses TRBV19 and TRBJ2-1; TRBD1 agrees at 8 bases. Germline trimming cut 4 bases from V and 5 bases from J; bases unmatched to any gene: 4. This CDR3 has 14 amino acids. The germline CDR1 and CDR2 sequences are LNHDA and SQIVND (reference sequence). This chain's CDR3 is CASSRTGFDNEQFF. Here the CDR3 DNA reads TGTGCCAGTAGTAGGACAGGGTTCGACAATGAGCAGTTCTTC.

The count of this clone is one. The chain employs TRBV14 and TRBJ1-2, with 7 bases that match TRBD1. CDR1 and CDR2 from the germline V gene are SGHDN and FVKESK. V gave up 3 bases and J gave up 8 bases; unmatched junction bases: 6. The CDR3 is 13 residues long. CDR3 DNA sequence: TGTGCCAGCAGCCACCACAGGGGTTGGGGCTACACCTTC. Its translation is CASSHHRGWGYTF.

This sequence joins TRBV13 and TRBJ1-2; D possibly corresponds to TRBD1 (6 bases). Per the germline V gene, CDR1 is PRHDT and CDR2 is FYEKMQ (reference sequence). Between the trimmed V and J ends, which lost 4 bases and 6 bases, there was a span of 18 bases. CDR3 size: 15 residues. The CDR3 reads CASSSNRAPPHGYTF. CDR3 in DNA: TGTGCCAGCAGCTCCAACAGGGCTCCCCCTCATGGCTACACCTTC.

The rearrangement links TRBV7-2 to TRBJ2-7; 7 bases align to TRBD2. Germline values: CDR1 SGHTA, CDR2 FQGNSA. With V trimmed by 5 bases and J by 1 base, 8 bases remained unmatched. The CDR3 has 15 amino acids. The CDR3 loop is CASSHRDYRSYEQYF. CDR3 coding DNA: TGTGCCAGCAGCCACCGGGACTATAGGTCCTACGAGCAGTACTTC.

This clone has a handful of counts. The chain couples TRBV7-2 to TRBJ2-5; 8 nucleotides agree with TRBD2. J gave up 1 base and V 3 bases, and 10 bases lay outside the gene matches. Germline loops: CDR1 SGHTA, CDR2 FQGNSA. CDR3 length equals 17 residues. CDR3 DNA: TGTGCCAGCAGCTTCGGGTTACTTACTAGCGGCCAAGAGACCCAGTACTTC. Its protein is CASSFGLLTSGQETQYF.